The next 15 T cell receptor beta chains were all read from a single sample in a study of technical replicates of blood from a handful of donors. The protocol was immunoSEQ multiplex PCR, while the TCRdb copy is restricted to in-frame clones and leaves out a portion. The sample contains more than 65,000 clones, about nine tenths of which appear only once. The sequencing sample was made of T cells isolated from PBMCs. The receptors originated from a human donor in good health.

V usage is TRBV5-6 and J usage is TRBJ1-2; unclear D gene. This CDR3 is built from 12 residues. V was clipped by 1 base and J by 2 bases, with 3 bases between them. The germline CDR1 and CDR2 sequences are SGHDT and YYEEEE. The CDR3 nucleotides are TGTGCCAGCAGCTTGCAAAACTATGGCTACACCTTC. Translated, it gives CASSLQNYGYTF.

The CDR3 loop is CASKHSQTYEQYF. The CDR3 DNA sequence: TGTGCCAGTAAGCACAGCCAAACCTACGAGCAGTACTTC. J is TRBJ2-7 and V is TRBV19; the D is unclear. The V gene lost 7 bases and the J gene lost 2 bases, with 12 bases spanning the gap. Germline CDR1 and CDR2: LNHDA and SQIVND (reference sequence). The CDR3 extends over 13 amino acids.

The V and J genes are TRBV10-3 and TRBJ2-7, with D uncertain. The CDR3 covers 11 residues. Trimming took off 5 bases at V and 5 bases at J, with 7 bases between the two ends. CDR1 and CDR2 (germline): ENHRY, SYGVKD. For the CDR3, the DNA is TGTGCCATCAGTAGCATGAACGAGCAGTACTTC. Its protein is CAISSMNEQYF.

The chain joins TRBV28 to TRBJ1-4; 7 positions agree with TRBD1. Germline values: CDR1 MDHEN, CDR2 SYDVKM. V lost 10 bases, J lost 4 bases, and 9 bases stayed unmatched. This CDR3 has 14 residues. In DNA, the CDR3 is TGTGCCACCATCTCTACAGGGGATAATGAAAAACTGTTTTTT. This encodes CATISTGDNEKLFF.

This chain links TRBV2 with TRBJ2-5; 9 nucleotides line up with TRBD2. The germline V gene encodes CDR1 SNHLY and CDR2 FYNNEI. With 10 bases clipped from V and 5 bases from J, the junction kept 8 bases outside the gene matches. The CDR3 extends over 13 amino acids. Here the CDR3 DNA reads TGTGCCACCGTAGCGGGAGCTCGGGAGACCCAGTACTTC. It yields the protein CATVAGARETQYF.

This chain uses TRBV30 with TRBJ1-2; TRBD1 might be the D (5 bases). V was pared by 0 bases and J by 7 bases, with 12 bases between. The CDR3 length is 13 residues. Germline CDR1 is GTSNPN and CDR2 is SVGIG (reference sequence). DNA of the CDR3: TGTGCCTGGAGTGTTGGTGGGGGAGGTGGCTACACCTTC. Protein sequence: CAWSVGGGGGYTF.

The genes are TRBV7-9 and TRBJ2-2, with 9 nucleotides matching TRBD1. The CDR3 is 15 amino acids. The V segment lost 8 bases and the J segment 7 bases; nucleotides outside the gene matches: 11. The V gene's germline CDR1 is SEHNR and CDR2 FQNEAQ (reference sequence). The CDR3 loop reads CASGPGQGLNGELFF. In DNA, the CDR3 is TGTGCCAGCGGACCGGGACAGGGTCTTAACGGGGAGCTGTTTTTT.

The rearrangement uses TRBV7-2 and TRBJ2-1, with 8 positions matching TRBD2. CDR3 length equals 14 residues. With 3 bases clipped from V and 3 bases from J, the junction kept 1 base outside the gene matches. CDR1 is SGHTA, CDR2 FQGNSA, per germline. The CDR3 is CASSFSGIYNEQFF. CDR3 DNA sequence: TGTGCCAGCAGCTTTAGCGGGATCTACAATGAGCAGTTCTTC.

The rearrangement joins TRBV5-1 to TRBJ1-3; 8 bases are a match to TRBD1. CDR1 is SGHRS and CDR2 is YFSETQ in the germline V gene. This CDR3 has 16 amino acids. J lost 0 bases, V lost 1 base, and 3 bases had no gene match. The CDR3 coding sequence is TGCGCCAGCAGCTTGTACAGGGGGAGCTCTGGAAACACCATATATTTT. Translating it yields CASSLYRGSSGNTIYF.

CDR3 sequence reads: CASSQVSWASGNTIYF. The CDR3 DNA sequence: TGCGCCAGCAGCCAAGTATCTTGGGCCTCTGGAAACACCATATATTTT. The J gene is TRBJ1-3, the V gene TRBV4-1, with D uncertain. This CDR3 spans 16 amino acids. Germline V CDR1 and CDR2: MGHRA, YSYEKL. Trimming left V 1 base short and J 0 bases short, with 10 bases between.

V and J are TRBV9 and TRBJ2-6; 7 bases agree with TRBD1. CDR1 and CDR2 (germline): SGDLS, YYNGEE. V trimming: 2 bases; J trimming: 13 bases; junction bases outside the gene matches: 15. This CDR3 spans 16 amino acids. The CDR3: CASSVSGTVDWRVLTF. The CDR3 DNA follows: TGTGCCAGCAGCGTCTCCGGGACAGTCGATTGGAGGGTCCTGACTTTC.

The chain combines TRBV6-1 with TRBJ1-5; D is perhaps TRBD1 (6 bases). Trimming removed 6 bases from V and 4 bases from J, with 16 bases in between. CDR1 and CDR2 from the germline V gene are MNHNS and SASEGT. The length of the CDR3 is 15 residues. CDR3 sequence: CASRADRILNQPQHF. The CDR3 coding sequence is TGTGCCAGCAGAGCCGACAGGATTCTAAATCAGCCCCAGCATTTT.

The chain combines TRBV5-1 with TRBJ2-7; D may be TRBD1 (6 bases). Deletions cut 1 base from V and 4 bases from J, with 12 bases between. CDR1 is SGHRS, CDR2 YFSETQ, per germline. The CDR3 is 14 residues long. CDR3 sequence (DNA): TGCGCCAGCAGCTTGTCTACAGGGTTATACGAGCAGTACTTC. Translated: CASSLSTGLYEQYF.

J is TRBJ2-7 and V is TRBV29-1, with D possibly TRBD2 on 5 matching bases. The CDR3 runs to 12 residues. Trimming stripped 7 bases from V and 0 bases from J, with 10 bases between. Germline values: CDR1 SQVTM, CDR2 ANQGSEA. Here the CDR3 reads CSAGLSSYEQYF. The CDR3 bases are TGCAGCGCAGGACTGAGCTCCTACGAGCAGTACTTC.

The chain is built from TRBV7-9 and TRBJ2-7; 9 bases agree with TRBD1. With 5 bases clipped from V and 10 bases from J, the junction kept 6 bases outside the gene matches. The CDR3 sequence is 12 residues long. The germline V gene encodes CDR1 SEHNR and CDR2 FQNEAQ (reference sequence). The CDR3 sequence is CASSTRTGEQYF. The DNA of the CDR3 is TGTGCCAGCAGCACTAGGACAGGGGAACAGTACTTC.